This TCR beta chain appears in the sequencing data of a study of lung T cells in sarcoidosis with Löfgren's syndrome (dated by TCRdb to the late 2010s). Some background on the complete study: Sarcoidosis was described as a granulomatous, mainly pulmonary disease marked by CD4+ T cell accumulation in bronchoalveolar lavage fluid. The repertoire analyses were focused on Lofgren's syndrome patients.

The sequencer listed for this sample is Illumina MiSeq. TCRdb handled the public reads itself, with Q25 trimming in fastp and clone calling in MiXCR, and kept productive beta chains. Rows matching on CDR3 protein sequence are summarized as one entry with the most common DNA and genes. This sample holds about 19,000 distinct CDR3 sequences; about 22% were observed only once. The top ten clones comprise about 3.8% of the sample. From cysteine to phenylalanine, the CDR3 is 18 amino acids long. The only DNA kept is the CDR3, 54 bases in frame from the first base. The germline V gene supplies CDR1 SGHTA and CDR2 FQGNSA. Trimming removed 5 bases from V and 0 bases from J; the gene matches leave 9 bases unexplained. What the work shows at the level of the full study, not this receptor alone: TRAV12-1 and TRBV2 were reported as the most expanded V gene segments in Löfgren's syndrome patients compared with control subjects. Sharing of TRAV12-1 and TRBV2 CDR3 motifs among multiple Lofgren's syndrome patients was reported, suggesting public CD4+ TCR repertoires. Analysis of alphabeta pairing showed that TRAV12-1 paired preferentially with TRBV2, and the TCRs formed by this pairing showed CDR3 homology. The study only suggested recognition of a sarcoidosis-associated antigen, and the antigen remained putative and unidentified.

This clonotype was detected ten times or more. No antigen is known for it. No quality values exist for individual bases; no much larger clone is one base distant. Rearrangement joined TRBV7-2 to TRBJ2-3; TRBD2 matches 12 bases in the middle. The sequenced material came from CD4+ T cells from PBMCs. This TCR was sampled from a human donor with sarcoidosis (Löfgren's syndrome or another form), or a control subject (not recorded which). CDR3 region: CASSRIGLAGSSTDTQYF. The bases are TGTGCCAGCAGCCGTATCGGACTAGCGGGGTCTAGCACAGATACGCAGTATTTT.